This record covers a single T cell receptor beta chain. These data originate in a study of T-cell memory formation after mild COVID-19. TCRdb reanalysed the 5' RACE reads using MiXCR and keeps one entry per CDR3 protein. The sample lists about 340,000 distinct CDR3 sequences, about an eighth occurring once. CDR1 is MDHEN and CDR2 is SYDVKM in the germline V gene. V was cut by 7 bases and J by 6 bases, with 14 bases left in between. The CDR3 sequence is 13 residues long. Sequenced sample: PBMCs or a T cell subset sorted from them (not recorded which). This clonotype was obtained from a man aged 18 to 29 who had mild COVID-19 (a few samples of this study predate the infection). Cell type and time point are not known. This chain links TRBV28 with TRBJ2-3; D is tentatively TRBD1 or TRBD2 (5 bases each). In DNA form, the CDR3 reads TGTGCCAGCATACCGCCGGGGACGGATACGCAGTATTTT. Encoded protein: CASIPPGTDTQYF.